This T cell receptor beta chain was sequenced for a study of shared clonotypes between healthy human individuals (TCRdb year 2020). Context from the whole study: A few men and a couple of women, aged 18 to 49 years, made up the cohort. For each donor, CD4 naive and CD4 memory were each run on three plates, CD8 naive on two plates, and CD8 memory on one plate. To estimate repertoire size and how much clonotypes are shared between individuals, the study performed deep sequencing of blood TCR repertoires from about five healthy adults. To increase sequencing depth and limit assay-specific biases, different laboratories used diverse techniques to prepare libraries and sequence TCR repertoires. Leukapheresis yielded between about 0.94 and 8.9 billion PBMCs per donor. Paper-wide results and their limitations: Incomplete sequencing was indicated by rarefaction of sorted-subset datasets, despite the large sequencing depth. When a few donors were compared, the shared fraction of clonotypes was 5% to 6.5% for naive CD4, about 4% for naive CD8, 2% to 2.5% for memory CD4, and roughly 0.4% for memory CD8. Estimated clonotype richness was generally larger for naive than for memory subsets. Sampling was restricted to blood, and TCR repertoires in tissue are likely to differ from TCR repertoires in blood. Pairwise subsampling indicated that sequencing depth was expected to affect the degree of clonotype sharing among donors. Because the study included a small number of donors, the genetic and exposure-history diversity represented was limited. Compared with non-shared clonotypes, clonotypes shared by all four sorted-subset donors had higher generation probabilities.

To note about this clone: Its cognate antigen has yet to be identified. Base qualities are not recorded, but no much larger clone differs from it by a single base.

CDR1 and CDR2, looked up from the germline V gene (reference sequence), are GTSNPN and SVGIG. Counted from cysteine to phenylalanine, this CDR3 has 16 amino acids. The entry retains the CDR3 DNA only, 48 bases that are in frame from base 1. V trim: 2 bases; J trim: 0 bases; unmatched bases: 9. TCR CDR3 regions were amplified from genomic DNA by multiplex PCR using the deep immunoSEQ assay. For each cell subset, the extracted genomic DNA was distributed evenly across all wells of several immunoSEQ 96-well plates, and each plate served as one replicate. For sorted subsets, each replicate PCR was loaded with approximately 200 ng genomic DNA, equivalent to 32,000 or so T cell genomes. Purified libraries were measured with a Qubit 3.0 fluorometer, size-checked on a Bioanalyzer 2100, and measured again with the KAPA Library Quantification kit. A separate single-read 150-cycle Illumina NextSeq 550 flow cell was used to sequence each immunoSEQ 96-well plate. The study's processing was this. Because the immunoSEQ output held only junctional sequences and lacked quality scores, the filtering could not match the filtering applied to full-length reads. To assign V/J genes and CDR3, sequences were annotated against IMGT germline references using PyIR, a Python wrapper for IgBLAST v1.9. Reads were removed for weak V/J assignments (E-value above 1e-6), missing CDR3, stop codons, out-of-frame junctions, or ambiguous translated residues. V3J clonotypes were defined as sequences sharing an identical inferred V gene, J gene, and CDR3 amino acid sequence. The percentage overlap between two repertoires was calculated by dividing the number of shared unique clonotypes by the size of the smaller repertoire. Richness of each repertoire was evaluated using RTK rarefaction, the Chao1 estimator, and Recon v2.1 estimates of unobserved clonotypes. Generation probabilities for all TCRbeta clonotypes obtained by the gDNA method from four donors were computed using OLGA. TCRdb limited this immuneACCESS table to in-frame rearrangements with V and J called. A share of clones is missing; checked studies link under half to unresolved V genes, and the rest is unexplained. V and J calls and clone size are given by that table; D and trimming were obtained from the DNA. Within this sample are roughly 2,500,000 clones, with approximately 94% of them counted one time only. In total, the top ten clones hold around 0.4% of the sample.

The donors were healthy, HIV-negative adults who had no recently reported acute infections or vaccinations. Only Caucasian adults living in Nashville, Tennessee, USA were represented among the donors. CD4+ T cells were enriched through magnetic negative selection, after which naive cells were positively selected on CD45RA and the remaining negative fraction served as the memory subset. Blood was obtained by leukapheresis, after which PBMCs were separated by Ficoll-Histopaque density gradient centrifugation and cryopreserved in liquid nitrogen vapor phase. Purity and quantity of every magnetically sorted T cell population were checked by analytical flow cytometry. From each sorted fraction, genomic DNA was isolated and quantified by UV absorbance on a Nanodrop 2000c.

The rearranged chain carries TRBV30 and TRBJ2-7; a stretch of 8 junction bases matches TRBD1. The sequenced sample was naive CD4+ T cells from PBMCs. The cell subset or site tag for this specimen amounts to: CD45RA+ positively selected. The sequence was collected from a young man in good health. Some clones in this sample may be carry-over from other donors' samples. In nucleotide form, the sequence is TGTGCCTGGAGTCCCCTGGGGACAGGAAACTCCTACGAGCAGTACTTC. It is translated as CAWSPLGTGNSYEQYF.